This T cell receptor (beta chain) appears in the sequencing data of a study of T cell repertoires in cytomegalovirus infection. Whole-study context: Epitope selection comprised recently identified HLA-C-restricted CMV epitopes and well-studied HLA-B-restricted CMV epitopes. Matching HLA type and CMV infection were both indicated by public TCR beta signatures.

In its sample, this clonotype was seen once. Its target is not known. It is likely a read error, because the conserved phenylalanine at the end of the CDR3 is missing. TCRdb called the reads again in MiXCR, with one record for every CDR3 protein. The table includes roughly 80,000 distinct CDR3 sequences, about 24% detected once. The origin of this receptor is a human donor in good health (CMV status not recorded). Some clones in this sample may be carry-over from other donors' samples. This material consisted of CD8+ T cells from cultured PBMCs, taken from culture after CMV antigen stimulation.

The CDR3 DNA sequence: TGTGCCAGCAGTTTAGCGATTCGCGGGAGTGGGAATGAGCAGTTCTCC. Translated, it gives CASSLAIRGSGNEQFS. The rearrangement uses TRBV12-3 or TRBV12-4 and TRBJ2-1; 7 bases line up with TRBD2. V was clipped by 0 bases and J by 7 bases; unmatched bases: 9. The CDR3 has 16 amino acids.